Following are 26 T cell receptor beta chains from one sample sequenced in a study of shared clonotypes between healthy human individuals. CD8 cells classed as naive were CD45RO-negative and positively selected for CCR7, excluding terminally differentiated effector memory CD45RA+ cells. Data came from immunoSEQ multiplex PCR; TCRdb stores just in-frame clones and leaves some out. The sample consists of over 2 million clones, roughly 94% of them appearing once. The sequencing input was naive CD8+ T cells sorted from blood. These receptors originate from a man aged 18-30 years in good health.

The CDR3 region is CASSQGAGGPEQFF. In nucleotides, the CDR3 is TGCGCCAGCAGCCAAGGAGCGGGAGGGCCTGAGCAGTTCTTC. The chain employs TRBV4-3 and TRBJ2-1, with 10 bases identical to TRBD2. The V segment lost 1 base and the J segment 9 bases; nucleotides outside the gene matches: 3. The CDR3 totals 14 residues. Germline V gene sequence: CDR1 LGHNA, CDR2 YSLEER.

Comments on this clone: Other nucleotide sequences in the sample specify the same CDR3. The chain couples TRBV4-3 to TRBJ2-2, with D hard to call. V lost 0 bases, J lost 4 bases, and 9 bases lay in between. The V gene's germline CDR1 is LGHNA and CDR2 YSLEER. The CDR3 has 15 amino acids. The CDR3 bases are TGCGCCAGCAGCCAAGAGGGCGGCTCCACCGGGGAGCTGTTTTTT. This sequence encodes CASSQEGGSTGELFF.

This clone was observed a single time. The chain uses TRBV2 and TRBJ2-1, with D tentatively TRBD2 (6 bases). Between the trimmed V and J ends, which lost 8 bases and 9 bases, there was a span of 14 bases. The CDR3 is 12 amino acids. Germline V gene lookup returns CDR1 SNHLY and CDR2 FYNNEI. As DNA, the CDR3 is TGTGCCAGCGGGGAGGACCTTTCTGAGCAGTTCTTC. Translated: CASGEDLSEQFF.

The chain has TRBV23-1 and TRBJ2-7; 8 bases map to TRBD1. TRBV23-1 is annotated as an ORF whose role is uncertain. Trimming took 3 bases from V and 0 from J; bases not matched to a gene: 7. The CDR3 spans 16 residues. The CDR3 nucleotides are TGCGCCAGCAGTCAGCCGGGACAGGCAAGCTCCTACGAGCAGTACTTC. The encoded protein is CASSQPGQASSYEQYF.

Regarding this clone: Other DNA sequences in the same sample also yield this CDR3. V usage is TRBV6-5 and J usage is TRBJ2-1; the match to TRBD2 covers 9 bases. The ends lost 2 bases at V and 7 bases at J; junction bases unmatched: 6. The CDR3 has 15 residues. Germline V gives CDR1 MNHEY, CDR2 SVGAGI. CDR3 DNA: TGTGCCAGCAGTTACGGTAGCGGGGGTGCAAATGAGCAGTTCTTC. This encodes CASSYGSGGANEQFF.

Concerning this clone itself: Other DNA sequences in the same sample also yield this CDR3. The V and J genes are TRBV7-9 and TRBJ1-1, with no clear D. With 4 bases removed from V and 5 bases from J, the gap between germline ends came to 11 bases. This CDR3 has 13 amino acids. Germline V gives CDR1 SEHNR, CDR2 FQNEAQ (reference sequence). The CDR3 protein is CASSSRLGTEAFF. As DNA, the CDR3 is TGTGCCAGCAGCTCGCGGTTGGGAACTGAAGCTTTCTTT.

The chain couples TRBV30 to TRBJ1-2, with 11 bases lining up with TRBD1. The CDR3 has 16 amino acids. Trimming at V came to 0 bases and at J to 4 bases, leaving 7 bases not matched to a gene. In germline, CDR1 is GTSNPN, CDR2 SVGIG (reference sequence). CDR3 bases: TGTGCCTGGAGTGTACTAGGGACAGGGGGTCCCTATGGCTACACCTTC. The encoded protein is CAWSVLGTGGPYGYTF.

In the case of this clone: This sample includes further DNA sequences coding for the same CDR3. The J gene is TRBJ1-2, the V gene TRBV9; 11 bases agree with TRBD1. Germline loops: CDR1 SGDLS, CDR2 YYNGEE. The CDR3 runs to 13 residues. Germline trimming cut 3 bases from V and 8 bases from J; bases unmatched to any gene: 3. The CDR3 spells CASSAGQGDGYTF. The CDR3 DNA reads TGTGCCAGCAGCGCGGGACAGGGGGACGGCTACACCTTC.

Notes on this clone: The same CDR3 can be traced to other DNA sequences in this sample. V gene TRBV7-2 combines with J gene TRBJ1-1; the D is unclear. This CDR3 is 12 amino acids long. Germline V gene data show CDR1 as SGHTA and CDR2 as FQGNSA. Trimming removed 5 bases from V and 6 bases from J, with 10 bases in between. This CDR3 reads CASSLGGAEAFF. CDR3 bases: TGTGCCAGCAGCCTCGGAGGAGCTGAAGCTTTCTTT.

This chain connects TRBV27 to TRBJ2-7; 8 nucleotides line up with TRBD1. The CDR3 is made up of 15 amino acids. V was clipped by 5 bases and J by 4 bases; unmatched bases: 10. CDR1 is MNHEY and CDR2 is SMNVEV in the germline V gene (reference sequence). CDR3 nucleotide sequence: TGTGCCAGCAGTGCCATCGACAGGGGTCGGTACGAGCAGTACTTC. Translating it yields CASSAIDRGRYEQYF.

This chain links TRBV7-6 with TRBJ2-2; possibly TRBD2 for D (6 bases). The V end lost 2 bases, the J end lost 3 bases, and 10 bases lay between the germline ends. The length of the CDR3 is 15 residues. Germline V gives CDR1 SGHVS, CDR2 FNYEAQ. CDR3 protein: CASSLLRLDTGELFF. CDR3 nucleotides: TGTGCCAGCAGCTTATTAAGACTAGACACCGGGGAGCTGTTTTTT.

V gene TRBV7-9 combines with J gene TRBJ1-1; 10 nucleotides line up with TRBD1. Germline V gene lookup returns CDR1 SEHNR and CDR2 FQNEAQ (reference sequence). The trim removed 5 bases at V and 1 base at J, leaving 4 bases unmatched. The CDR3 has 15 residues. Here the CDR3 DNA reads TGTGCCAGCAGCCCCTGGGACAGGGGGAACACTGAAGCTTTCTTT. Amino acid sequence: CASSPWDRGNTEAFF.

The J gene is TRBJ1-1, the V gene TRBV7-8, with TRBD1 identical over 9 bases. Germline V gene sequence: CDR1 SGHVS, CDR2 FQNEAQ. There are 15 residues in the CDR3. The J segment lost 5 bases and the V segment lost 5 bases, leaving 9 bases of the junction unmatched. In nucleotides, the CDR3 is TGTGCCAGCAGCCCCGGGACAGGGAGTTGGACTGAAGCTTTCTTT. Translation gives CASSPGTGSWTEAFF.

DNA of the CDR3: TGTGCCAGCAGATCCGGGACAGGGGGCTACAATGAGCAGTTCTTC. Residues: CASRSGTGGYNEQFF. V gene TRBV27 combines with J gene TRBJ2-1; 11 nucleotides match TRBD1. This CDR3 comprises 15 residues. V dropped 6 bases and J dropped 3; count of bases not matched to a gene: 4. Germline V gene data show CDR1 as MNHEY and CDR2 as SMNVEV (reference sequence).

V usage is TRBV9 and J usage is TRBJ2-3; D tentatively fits TRBD1 or TRBD2 (5 bases each). Trimming took 9 bases from V and 5 from J, leaving 19 bases between them. The CDR3 has 14 residues. From germline, CDR1 is SGDLS and CDR2 YYNGEE. The CDR3 DNA follows: TGTGCCACTGGGACGGGCAGATCACAAGATACGCAGTATTTT. Its translation is CATGTGRSQDTQYF.

V gene TRBV5-4 combines with J gene TRBJ2-2; D gene unclear. V lost 1 base and J 0 bases, leaving 4 bases between the germline ends. Germline loops: CDR1 SGHNT, CDR2 YYREEE (reference sequence). This CDR3 has 14 amino acids. CDR3 loop: CASSLISNTGELFF. In nucleotides, the CDR3 is TGTGCCAGCAGCTTGATTTCGAACACCGGGGAGCTGTTTTTT. Combining the CDR3 with reference TRBV5-4 and TRBJ2-2 gives the whole variable domain ETGVTQSPTHLIKTRGQQVTLRCSSQSGHNTVSWYQQALGQGPQFIFQYYREEENGRGNFPPRFSGLQFPNYSSELNVNALELDDSALYLCASSLISNTGELFFGEGSRLTVL.

The chain recombines TRBV7-6 with TRBJ2-2, with D tentatively TRBD1 or TRBD2 (6 bases each). The CDR3 extends over 18 amino acids. Germline CDR1 is SGHVS and CDR2 is FNYEAQ. V was cut by 5 bases and J by 5 bases, with 24 bases left in between. The CDR3 loop is CASSDLILSGAGTGELFF. The CDR3 DNA is TGTGCCAGCAGCGATCTGATCCTGTCAGGGGCGGGGACCGGGGAGCTGTTTTTT.

This clone is a singleton in its sample. The chain has TRBV6-6 and TRBJ2-7; D unclear. V lost 9 bases, J lost 4 bases, and 7 bases lay in between. CDR1 is MNHNY and CDR2 is SVGAGI in the germline V gene (reference sequence). CDR3 length equals 10 residues. CDR3 sequence: CASADYEQYF. The DNA of the CDR3 is TGTGCCAGTGCCGATTACGAGCAGTACTTC.

The chain uses TRBV2 and TRBJ1-1, with D possibly TRBD1 on 5 matching bases. Trimming shortened V by 8 bases and J by 5 bases, and 21 bases separated the two germline ends. CDR1 is SNHLY, CDR2 FYNNEI, per germline. This CDR3 comprises 15 residues. As DNA, the CDR3 is TGTGCCAGCTACCTCTGGGGGGGAGTGGATACTGAAGCTTTCTTT. It translates to CASYLWGGVDTEAFF. The full variable domain, in which reference TRBV2 and TRBJ1-1 provide the parts outside the CDR3, is EPEVTQTPSHQVTQMGQEVILRCVPISNHLYFYWYRQILGQKVEFLVSFYNNEISEKSEIFDDQFSVERPDGSNFTLKIRSTKLEDSAMYFCASYLWGGVDTEAFFGQGTRLTVV.

The chain links TRBV19 to TRBJ1-5, with 8 bases that match TRBD1. V lost 4 bases and J lost 1; bases outside the gene matches: 15. Germline lookup yields CDR1 LNHDA and CDR2 SQIVND (reference sequence). There are 19 residues in the CDR3. The CDR3 bases are TGTGCCAGTAGTACCCAGGGGGCTGGTTCGCTTTTGAGCAATCAGCCCCAGCATTTT. Protein sequence: CASSTQGAGSLLSNQPQHF.

V is TRBV7-2 and J is TRBJ1-6, with 7 bases that match TRBD1. This CDR3 has 16 amino acids. The V segment lost 3 bases and the J segment 2 bases; nucleotides outside the gene matches: 4. CDR1 is SGHTA, CDR2 FQGNSA, per germline. The CDR3 DNA follows: TGTGCCAGCAGCTTTACAGGGGTTCCCTATAATTCACCCCTCCACTTT. It encodes CASSFTGVPYNSPLHF.

The chain joins TRBV6-1 to TRBJ2-7; TRBD1 agrees at 9 bases. The germline V gene encodes CDR1 MNHNS and CDR2 SASEGT. J was trimmed by 0 bases and V by 5 bases; bases with no gene match: 5. The CDR3 consists of 15 residues. Here the CDR3 reads CASSSGTGSSYEQYF. The CDR3 coding sequence is TGTGCCAGCAGTTCCGGGACAGGGAGCTCCTACGAGCAGTACTTC.

This chain links TRBV11-2 with TRBJ1-4, with TRBD1 identical over 10 bases. Trimming at V came to 2 bases and at J to 4 bases, leaving 4 bases not matched to a gene. The V gene's germline CDR1 is SGHAT and CDR2 FQNNGV. The CDR3 is 16 residues long. This CDR3 is CASSLKGTGVNEKLFF. In DNA, the CDR3 is TGTGCCAGCAGCTTAAAAGGGACAGGGGTTAATGAAAAACTGTTTTTT.

This clone was observed a single time. DNA of the CDR3: TGTGCCAGCAGTGAAGGGGCGCGCATCGGGGAGCTGTTTTTT. Amino acids: CASSEGARIGELFF. The V call is TRBV6-4, the J call TRBJ2-2; TRBD1 is a possible D gene (5 bases). Germline values: CDR1 MRHNA, CDR2 SNTAGT. The CDR3 sequence is 14 residues long. Trimming took 3 bases from V and 7 from J, leaving 12 bases between them.

V usage is TRBV9 and J usage is TRBJ2-7; D is possibly TRBD1 (6 bases). V lost 0 bases to trimming and J lost 4 bases, with 14 bases between them. The CDR3 has 15 amino acids. The germline CDR1 and CDR2 sequences are SGDLS and YYNGEE. CDR3 residues: CASSVATGNTYEQYF. The CDR3 DNA reads TGTGCCAGCAGCGTAGCGACAGGTAATACTTACGAGCAGTACTTC.

The table lists this clone with a count of one. In nucleotides, the CDR3 is TGTGCCAGCAGTTTGCTATCGGGGGGTGAGTACTACGAGCAGTACTTC. It translates to CASSLLSGGEYYEQYF. The J gene is TRBJ2-7, the V gene TRBV6-6; 7 bases map to TRBD2. The germline V gene has CDR1 MNHNY and CDR2 SVGAGI (reference sequence). This CDR3 has 16 residues. The junction had 12 bases not matched to a gene; V was cut back by 4 bases and J by 3 bases.